This T cell receptor beta chain was identified in a study of blood T cell repertoires in COVID-19 (dated by TCRdb to the early 2020s). Regarding the complete study: Samples from collaborators originated in the United States, Italy and Spain and spanned both the acute and convalescent phases of COVID-19. The material from the prospective study consisted of cDNA or gDNA derived from T cells, B-cell-depleted T cells, or PBMCs. Deeply sampled blood TCRbeta repertoires from subjects exposed to, actively infected with, or recovered from COVID-19 were included in the dataset. A freely available public database, intended as a resource for researchers studying the immune response to SARS-CoV-2, is where the repertoires were released. Samples were obtained from the ongoing ImmuneRACE study (first 160 participants) and from 950 to 1,500 subjects provided by 6 global collaborators. Sample metadata almost always included a de-identified subject ID, COVID-19 status, age in years and sex. Where available, HLA class I and class II types were obtained from metadata supplied by the sample provider rather than from assay-based typing.

The immunoSEQ Assay, a bias-controlled multiplex PCR, was used to amplify TCRbeta CDR3 regions from genomic DNA. Per the source publication's procedure: Nucleated cell counts per sample were estimated from amplification of reference gene primers within the assay. To quantify the absolute abundance of each unique TCRbeta CDR3 rearrangement, sequence reads were collapsed and filtered. For each sample, productive Simpson clonality was calculated as the square root of Simpson's diversity index over productive rearrangements. Here the immuneACCESS table is served through TCRdb, limited to in-frame sequences with V and J called. Missing clones are a known gap in these copies; in checked studies unresolved V genes cover under half, and the rest lacks a known reason. V, J and clone size derive from that table, while D and trimming were established from the DNA sequence. In this sample the table shows about 240,000 clones, about 88% of which occur a single time. Together, the top ten hold about 7.1% of the sample.

Overall study outcomes, separate from this receptor: Clinical and demographic metadata were provided uncurated, with the amount varying by source and participant.

Collaborating institutions collected whole blood in K2EDTA tubes following their own protocols. For TCRbeta analysis, collaborators shipped samples as frozen whole blood, isolated PBMCs, or DNA extracted from either of those sample types. Looking up the germline V gene yields CDR1 KGHSH and CDR2 LQKENI. The V end loses 3 bases and the J end loses 0 bases, and a stretch of 3 bases separates them. From its cysteine to its phenylalanine, the CDR3 spans 14 amino acids. Only CDR3 DNA remains: 42 bases, in frame from the first base. Points on this clone: Its binding antigen is unknown. The record has no base qualities; no much larger clone is one base away.

The specimen sequenced was peripheral blood. Rearrangement joined TRBV18 to TRBJ2-6, with an unclear D gene assignment. This TCR was sampled from a woman aged 70-85 years with active or convalescent COVID-19. The CDR3 region reads CASSPASGANVLTF. The DNA sequence is TGTGCCAGCTCACCGGCCTCTGGGGCCAACGTCCTGACTTTC.